Presented here are 23 T cell receptor beta chains from one specimen sequenced in a study of shared clonotypes between healthy human individuals. The table came from immunoSEQ multiplex PCR; TCRdb's copy has only in-frame clones and leaves some out. The sample has 1,500,000 or so clones, roughly 96% seen once. What was sequenced was naive CD4+ T cells sorted from blood. Subset indicated: CD45RA+ positively selected. Receptors were obtained from a man aged 25 to 40 in good health.

CDR3 in amino acids: CASSPTMGQGAENTIYF. CDR3 DNA: TGTGCCAGCAGCCCGACTATGGGACAGGGGGCGGAAAACACCATATATTTT. The genes are TRBV5-4 and TRBJ1-3; 12 bases align to TRBD1. Per germline, CDR1 SGHNT and CDR2 YYREEE (reference sequence). The CDR3 consists of 17 residues. Losses at the gene ends were 4 bases for V and 6 bases for J; bases not matched to a gene: 11. Full variable domain (outside the CDR3, taken from reference TRBV5-4 and TRBJ1-3): ETGVTQSPTHLIKTRGQQVTLRCSSQSGHNTVSWYQQALGQGPQFIFQYYREEENGRGNFPPRFSGLQFPNYSSELNVNALELDDSALYLCASSPTMGQGAENTIYFGEGSWLTVV.

V usage is TRBV28 and J usage is TRBJ1-1; 9 positions agree with TRBD1. J was trimmed by 5 bases and V by 4 bases; bases with no gene match: 8. Germline V gives CDR1 MDHEN, CDR2 SYDVKM. The CDR3 is made up of 15 amino acids. CDR3 amino acids: CASSSQGARRTEAFF. CDR3 in DNA: TGTGCCAGCAGTTCACAGGGGGCGCGAAGAACTGAAGCTTTCTTT.

The V gene is TRBV28, the J gene TRBJ2-4, with TRBD1 matching 9 bases. CDR1 and CDR2 (germline): MDHEN, SYDVKM. The CDR3 contains 17 residues. The ends lost 4 bases at V and 0 bases at J; junction bases unmatched: 7. CDR3 in amino acids: CASSYLGQGRAKNIQYF. The CDR3 coding sequence is TGTGCCAGCAGTTACCTTGGACAGGGGAGAGCCAAAAACATTCAGTACTTC.

The rearrangement uses TRBV11-2 and TRBJ2-7, with TRBD2 matching over 7 bases. From germline, CDR1 is SGHAT and CDR2 FQNNGV. With 0 bases clipped from V and 2 bases from J, the junction kept 7 bases outside the gene matches. This CDR3 is built from 16 residues. CDR3 nucleotide sequence: TGTGCCAGCAGCTTAGAATCAGGCGGGAGTCCCTACGAGCAGTACTTC. Protein sequence: CASSLESGGSPYEQYF.

The rearrangement uses TRBV28 and TRBJ2-7; 7 bases line up with TRBD1. CDR1 is MDHEN, CDR2 SYDVKM, per germline. After removal of 6 bases from V and 1 base from J, the junction contained 15 bases not matched to a gene. The CDR3 is 17 amino acids. The CDR3 here is CASRRDSFPEPSYEQYF. The CDR3 DNA is TGTGCCAGCAGGAGGGACAGCTTCCCCGAGCCATCCTACGAGCAGTACTTC.

The chain is built from TRBV5-4 and TRBJ2-7; D is ambiguous. The V end lost 4 bases, the J end lost 2 bases, and 13 bases lay between the germline ends. Germline V lookup: CDR1 SGHNT, CDR2 YYREEE (reference sequence). The CDR3 has 14 residues. The CDR3 is CASSRGEDPYEQYF. Here the CDR3 DNA reads TGTGCCAGCAGCCGAGGCGAGGACCCCTACGAGCAGTACTTC.

The V and J genes are TRBV5-1 and TRBJ2-5, with D possibly being TRBD2 (6 bases). Germline loops: CDR1 SGHRS, CDR2 YFSETQ. This CDR3 region has 16 residues. The V end was cut by 0 bases, the J end by 5 bases, with 17 bases between. The CDR3 here is CASSLADYSGLETQYF. In DNA form, the CDR3 reads TGCGCCAGCAGCTTGGCCGACTATAGCGGACTGGAGACCCAGTACTTC. The entire variable domain, with the rest obtained from reference TRBV5-1 and TRBJ2-5, is as follows: KAGVTQTPRYLIKTRGQQVTLSCSPISGHRSVSWYQQTPGQGLQFLFEYFSETQRNKGNFPGRFSGRQFSNSRSEMNVSTLELGDSALYLCASSLADYSGLETQYFGPGTRLLVL.

The rearrangement joins TRBV10-2 to TRBJ2-3; a weak D match, TRBD2 (7 bases). This CDR3 has 16 amino acids. V lost 7 bases, J lost 0 bases, and 17 bases lay in between. The germline V gene encodes CDR1 WSHSY and CDR2 SAAADI. The CDR3 DNA follows: TGCGCCAGCACCCAACCCCGGGGGGCTAGCACAGATACGCAGTATTTT. Encoded protein: CASTQPRGASTDTQYF.

The chain couples TRBV19 to TRBJ2-2; D gene ambiguous. From germline, CDR1 is LNHDA and CDR2 SQIVND (reference sequence). This CDR3 has 16 residues. Between the trimmed V and J ends, which lost 1 base and 0 bases, there was a span of 9 bases. The CDR3 is CASSIVTFANTGELFF. For the CDR3, the DNA is TGTGCCAGTAGTATAGTTACTTTCGCGAACACCGGGGAGCTGTTTTTT.

The J gene is TRBJ2-1, the V gene TRBV28; TRBD2 agrees at 8 bases. The CDR3 has 15 amino acids. V lost 4 bases and J lost 7; bases outside the gene matches: 9. The germline V gene has CDR1 MDHEN and CDR2 SYDVKM. The CDR3 region has the DNA TGTGCCAGCAGTTACCTGGGACTAGGGGCTAATGAGCAGTTCTTC. Residues: CASSYLGLGANEQFF.

This clone came up once. The genes are TRBV28 and TRBJ1-1; tentatively, D is TRBD1 (5 bases). The V end lost 7 bases, the J end lost 0 bases, and 15 bases lay between the germline ends. Germline V gene sequence: CDR1 MDHEN, CDR2 SYDVKM. The CDR3 is 15 amino acids. CDR3 region: CASILRGSMNTEAFF. The CDR3 DNA follows: TGTGCCAGCATTCTTAGGGGCAGCATGAACACTGAAGCTTTCTTT. Together with reference TRBV28 and TRBJ1-1, the CDR3 gives the full variable domain: DVKVTQSSRYLVKRTGEKVFLECVQDMDHENMFWYRQDPGLGLRLIYFSYDVKMKEKGDIPEGYSVSREKKERFSLILESASTNQTSMYLCASILRGSMNTEAFFGQGTRLTVV.

CDR3 nucleotide sequence: TGTGCCAGCAGCTCATGGACAGGGAAGATGGGCACAGATACGCAGTATTTT. Translation gives CASSSWTGKMGTDTQYF. This chain links TRBV7-3 with TRBJ2-3, with 8 bases that match TRBD1. Germline V gene sequence: CDR1 SGHTA, CDR2 FQGTGA. The CDR3 has 17 amino acids. V shed 4 bases and J 1 base; nucleotides not matched to a gene: 10.

This clone has only one observation. V and J are TRBV11-2 and TRBJ2-2; TRBD2 matches at 8 bases. CDR3 length: 16 amino acids. The V segment lost 4 bases and the J segment 5 bases; nucleotides outside the gene matches: 9. Germline CDR1 reads SGHAT; CDR2 reads FQNNGV. CDR3 amino acids: CASSSLSGSGTGELFF. CDR3 in DNA: TGTGCCAGCAGCTCCCTGAGCGGGAGCGGGACCGGGGAGCTGTTTTTT.

The chain links TRBV19 to TRBJ1-3; the D gene is possibly TRBD1 (6 bases). Germline V lookup: CDR1 LNHDA, CDR2 SQIVND (reference sequence). This CDR3 is built from 13 residues. The V end was cut by 7 bases, the J end by 4 bases, with 11 bases between. The chain's CDR3 is CASNRAAGNTIYF. The CDR3 coding sequence is TGTGCCAGTAACAGGGCAGCCGGAAACACCATATATTTT.

Remarks on this clone: The sample contains more than one DNA sequence encoding this CDR3. This chain links TRBV7-2 with TRBJ1-5; D gene ambiguous. The germline V and J ends were trimmed by 2 bases and 6 bases, with 5 bases remaining between them. The germline V gene has CDR1 SGHTA and CDR2 FQGNSA. The CDR3 runs to 12 residues. CDR3 protein: CASSLRGQPQHF. Written as DNA, the CDR3 is TGTGCCAGCAGCTTACGGGGTCAGCCCCAGCATTTT.

The genes are TRBV29-1 and TRBJ2-1; 7 nucleotides agree with TRBD2. V lost 3 bases and J lost 4; bases outside the gene matches: 3. The CDR3 totals 13 residues. Germline V gives CDR1 SQVTM, CDR2 ANQGSEA. The CDR3 DNA reads as TGCAGCGTTGAGCGGGAGAGTTACAATGAGCAGTTCTTC. Its protein is CSVERESYNEQFF.

The J gene is TRBJ1-4, the V gene TRBV5-1; maybe TRBD1 (5 bases). This CDR3 is 15 amino acids long. V dropped 4 bases and J dropped 8 bases, with 18 bases sitting between them. The germline V gene has CDR1 SGHRS and CDR2 YFSETQ. The chain's CDR3 is CASSAGGPKEEKLFF. The CDR3 coding sequence is TGCGCCAGCAGCGCGGGGGGTCCCAAAGAGGAAAAACTGTTTTTT. The full variable domain, its missing parts supplied by reference TRBV5-1 and TRBJ1-4, is KAGVTQTPRYLIKTRGQQVTLSCSPISGHRSVSWYQQTPGQGLQFLFEYFSETQRNKGNFPGRFSGRQFSNSRSEMNVSTLELGDSALYLCASSAGGPKEEKLFFGSGTQLSVL.

The chain is built from TRBV5-1 and TRBJ2-6, with D unresolved. Trimming left V 1 base short and J 0 bases short, with 11 bases between. From germline, CDR1 is SGHRS and CDR2 YFSETQ. The CDR3 totals 17 residues. The CDR3 sequence: CASSLSQPNSGANVLTF. The CDR3 region has the DNA TGCGCCAGCAGCTTGTCTCAACCAAACTCTGGGGCCAACGTCCTGACTTTC.

V is TRBV9 and J is TRBJ2-2, with unresolved D. Germline V CDR1 and CDR2: SGDLS, YYNGEE. Trimming removed 0 bases from V and 1 base from J, with 10 bases in between. The CDR3 has 16 amino acids. CDR3 in DNA: TGTGCCAGCAGCGTAGTTGCTTCTGTGAACACCGGGGAGCTGTTTTTT. Translation: CASSVVASVNTGELFF.

The chain links TRBV5-1 to TRBJ2-3; 10 bases match TRBD2. The CDR3 runs 16 residues. Looked up from germline, CDR1 is SGHRS and CDR2 is YFSETQ. Trimming took 0 bases from V and 5 from J; bases not matched to a gene: 6. The CDR3 protein is CASSLALAGAGDTQYF. The CDR3 DNA follows: TGCGCCAGCAGCTTGGCTCTAGCGGGAGCAGGAGATACGCAGTATTTT.

The chain carries TRBV4-3 and TRBJ2-1, with 10 bases aligning to TRBD2. The CDR3 covers 16 residues. With 1 base clipped from V and 10 bases from J, the junction kept 10 bases outside the gene matches. Germline-derived CDR1 and CDR2 are LGHNA and YSLEER. The CDR3 sequence: CASSQVVAGGLGEQFF. The CDR3 DNA is TGCGCCAGCAGCCAAGTTGTAGCGGGAGGATTAGGAGAGCAGTTCTTC.

This chain connects TRBV7-8 to TRBJ2-2, with 7 bases that match TRBD1. CDR1 is SGHVS and CDR2 is FQNEAQ in the germline V gene. The CDR3 runs 14 residues. Unmatched junction bases numbered 7, after V lost 5 bases and J lost 7 bases. The CDR3 spells CASSRDRVDGELFF. In DNA, the CDR3 is TGTGCCAGCAGCCGCGACAGGGTGGACGGGGAGCTGTTTTTT.

The CDR3 sequence is CASSPQDSGGDRGEKLFF. The CDR3, as DNA: TGTGCCAGCTCACCACAGGATTCAGGGGGCGATAGGGGAGAAAAACTGTTTTTT. The chain carries TRBV18 and TRBJ1-4, with 8 nucleotides matching TRBD1. Germline V gene lookup returns CDR1 KGHSH and CDR2 LQKENI. The CDR3 runs 18 residues. Trimming at V came to 1 base and at J to 8 bases, leaving 15 bases not matched to a gene.